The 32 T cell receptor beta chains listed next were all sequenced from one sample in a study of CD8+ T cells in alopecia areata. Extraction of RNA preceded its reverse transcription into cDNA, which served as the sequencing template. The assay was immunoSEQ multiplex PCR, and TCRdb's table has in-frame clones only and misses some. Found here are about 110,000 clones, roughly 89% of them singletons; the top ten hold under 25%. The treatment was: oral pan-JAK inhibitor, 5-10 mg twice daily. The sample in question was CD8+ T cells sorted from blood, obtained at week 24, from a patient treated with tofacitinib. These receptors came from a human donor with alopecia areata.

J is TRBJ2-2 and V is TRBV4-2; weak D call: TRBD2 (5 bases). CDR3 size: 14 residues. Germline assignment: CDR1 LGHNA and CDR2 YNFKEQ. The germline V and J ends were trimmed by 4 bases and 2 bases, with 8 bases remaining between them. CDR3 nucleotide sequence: TGTGCCAGCAGCCGAGCGGACAACACCGGGGAGCTGTTTTTT. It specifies CASSRADNTGELFF.

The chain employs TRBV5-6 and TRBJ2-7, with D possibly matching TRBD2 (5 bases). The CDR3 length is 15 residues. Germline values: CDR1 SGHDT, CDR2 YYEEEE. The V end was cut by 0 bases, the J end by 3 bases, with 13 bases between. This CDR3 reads CASSLGQNGDYEQYF. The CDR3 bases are TGTGCCAGCAGCTTGGGGCAGAACGGGGACTACGAGCAGTACTTC. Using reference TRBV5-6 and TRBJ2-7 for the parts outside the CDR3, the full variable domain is DAGVTQSPTHLIKTRGQQVTLRCSPKSGHDTVSWYQQALGQGPQFIFQYYEEEERQRGNFPDRFSGHQFPNYSSELNVNALLLGDSALYLCASSLGQNGDYEQYFGPGTRLTVT.

DNA for the CDR3: TGTGCCAGCAGCCAAGACACTTCGGGGGACGCCGGGGAGCTGTTTTTT. Its protein is CASSQDTSGDAGELFF. The chain joins TRBV14 to TRBJ2-2; D possibly corresponds to TRBD2 (6 bases). The ends were cut back, 0 bases at V and 6 bases at J, with 14 bases in the middle. The CDR3 totals 16 residues. Germline lookup yields CDR1 SGHDN and CDR2 FVKESK.

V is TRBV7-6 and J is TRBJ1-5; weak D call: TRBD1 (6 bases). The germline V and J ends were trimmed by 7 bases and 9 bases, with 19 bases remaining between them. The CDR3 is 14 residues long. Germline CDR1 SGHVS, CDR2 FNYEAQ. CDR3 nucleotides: TGTGCCAGCACCCTGACGCAACAGGGTCGGCCCCAGCATTTT. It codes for CASTLTQQGRPQHF.

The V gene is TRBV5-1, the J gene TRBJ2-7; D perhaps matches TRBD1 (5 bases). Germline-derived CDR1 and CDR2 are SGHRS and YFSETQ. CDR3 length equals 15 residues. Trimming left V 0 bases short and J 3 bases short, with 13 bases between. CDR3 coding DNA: TGCGCCAGCAGCTTGGGCCAGGGAATACTCTACGAGCAGTACTTC. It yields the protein CASSLGQGILYEQYF.

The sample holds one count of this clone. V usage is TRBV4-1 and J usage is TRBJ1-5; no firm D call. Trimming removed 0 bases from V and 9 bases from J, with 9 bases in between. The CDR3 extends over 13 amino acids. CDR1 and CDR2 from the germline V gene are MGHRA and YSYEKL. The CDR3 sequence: CASSQDRGWPQHF. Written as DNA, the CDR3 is TGCGCCAGCAGCCAAGATCGGGGTTGGCCCCAGCATTTT.

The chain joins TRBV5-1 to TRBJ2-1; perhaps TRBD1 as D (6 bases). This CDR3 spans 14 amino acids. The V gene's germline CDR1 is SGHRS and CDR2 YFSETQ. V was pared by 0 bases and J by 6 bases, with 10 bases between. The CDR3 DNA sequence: TGCGCCAGCAGCTTGGGGACAGATACCAATGAGCAGTTCTTC. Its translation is CASSLGTDTNEQFF.

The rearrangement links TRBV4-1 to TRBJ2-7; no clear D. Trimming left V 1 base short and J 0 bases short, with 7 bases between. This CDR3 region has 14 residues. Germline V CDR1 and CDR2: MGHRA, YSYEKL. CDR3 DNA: TGCGCCAGCAGCCAAGGGTGGAGCTCCTACGAGCAGTACTTC. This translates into CASSQGWSSYEQYF.

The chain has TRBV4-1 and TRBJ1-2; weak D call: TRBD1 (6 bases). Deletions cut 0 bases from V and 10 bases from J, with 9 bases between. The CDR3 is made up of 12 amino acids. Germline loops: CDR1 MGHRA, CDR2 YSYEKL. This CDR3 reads CASSQEDSHYTF. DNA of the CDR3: TGCGCCAGCAGCCAAGAGGACAGCCACTACACCTTC.

The CDR3 DNA is TGTGCCAGTAGTACTCAATCGACAGGGCGCGAGCAGTACTTC. It specifies CASSTQSTGREQYF. The rearrangement uses TRBV19 and TRBJ2-7, with 7 bases identical to TRBD1. The J segment lost 6 bases and the V segment lost 4 bases, leaving 9 bases of the junction unmatched. This CDR3 spans 14 amino acids. Germline lookup yields CDR1 LNHDA and CDR2 SQIVND (reference sequence).

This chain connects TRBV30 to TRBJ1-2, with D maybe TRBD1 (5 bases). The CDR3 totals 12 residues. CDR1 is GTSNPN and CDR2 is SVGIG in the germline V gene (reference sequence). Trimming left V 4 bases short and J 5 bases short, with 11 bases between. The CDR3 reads CAWTWDQYGYTF. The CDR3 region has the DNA TGTGCCTGGACTTGGGACCAATATGGCTACACCTTC. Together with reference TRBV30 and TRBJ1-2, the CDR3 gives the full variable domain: SQTIHQWPATLVQPVGSPLSLECTVEGTSNPNLYWYRQAAGRGLQLLFYSVGIGQISSEVPQNLSASRPQDRQFILSSKKLLLSDSGFYLCAWTWDQYGYTFGSGTRLTVV.

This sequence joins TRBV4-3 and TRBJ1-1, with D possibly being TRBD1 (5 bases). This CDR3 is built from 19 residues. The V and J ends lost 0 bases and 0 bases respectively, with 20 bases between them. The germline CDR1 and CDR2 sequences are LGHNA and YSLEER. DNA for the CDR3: TGCGCCAGCAGCCAAGACTCCAGGCGACGGGACCTCTTGAACACTGAAGCTTTCTTT. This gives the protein CASSQDSRRRDLLNTEAFF.

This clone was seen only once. CDR3 loop: CASSPPGQGFNEQFF. CDR3 coding DNA: TGTGCCAGCAGCCCGCCGGGACAGGGTTTCAATGAGCAGTTCTTC. The V call is TRBV7-9, the J call TRBJ2-1, with TRBD1 matching 9 bases. The CDR3 totals 15 residues. V lost 5 bases and J lost 6; bases outside the gene matches: 8. CDR1 is SEHNR, CDR2 FQNEAQ, per germline (reference sequence).

CDR3 DNA: TGCGCCAGCAGCCAAGATTCCGGGACAGATACGCAGTATTTT. Translated: CASSQDSGTDTQYF. The V call is TRBV4-3, the J call TRBJ2-3; D is unresolved. The germline V and J ends were trimmed by 0 bases and 3 bases, with 7 bases remaining between them. The V gene's germline CDR1 is LGHNA and CDR2 YSLEER. This CDR3 region has 14 residues.

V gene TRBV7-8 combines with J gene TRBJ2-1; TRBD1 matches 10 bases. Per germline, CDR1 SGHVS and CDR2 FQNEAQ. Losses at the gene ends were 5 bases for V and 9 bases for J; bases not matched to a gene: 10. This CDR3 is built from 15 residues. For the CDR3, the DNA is TGTGCCAGCAGCCCGACAGGGGGCAGTCACGCTGAGCAGTTCTTC. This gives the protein CASSPTGGSHAEQFF.

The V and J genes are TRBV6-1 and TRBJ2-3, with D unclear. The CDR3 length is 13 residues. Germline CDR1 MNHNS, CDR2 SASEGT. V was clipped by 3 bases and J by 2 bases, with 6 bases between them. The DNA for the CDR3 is TGTGCCAGCAGTGATTTTACCACAGATACGCAGTATTTT. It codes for CASSDFTTDTQYF.

The CDR3 DNA reads as TGTGCCAGCAGTCCTGGGGGGCTGGTCACCGGGGAGCTGTTTTTT. Translation gives CASSPGGLVTGELFF. The chain uses TRBV27 and TRBJ2-2; D may correspond to TRBD1 or TRBD2 (6 bases each). Germline loops: CDR1 MNHEY, CDR2 SMNVEV (reference sequence). Trimming left V 5 bases short and J 4 bases short, with 14 bases between. The CDR3 runs 15 residues.

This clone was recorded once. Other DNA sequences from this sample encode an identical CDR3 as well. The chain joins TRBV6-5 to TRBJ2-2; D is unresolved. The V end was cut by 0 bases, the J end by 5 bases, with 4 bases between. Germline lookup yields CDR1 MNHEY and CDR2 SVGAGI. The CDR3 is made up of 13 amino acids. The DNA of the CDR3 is TGTGCCAGCAGTTACTCGCTTACCGGGGAGCTGTTTTTT. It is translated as CASSYSLTGELFF.

Here the CDR3 reads CASSQLHPVAYEQYF. The CDR3 bases are TGCGCCAGCAGCCAATTACACCCGGTGGCCTACGAGCAGTACTTC. V and J are TRBV4-1 and TRBJ2-7; D not resolved. The CDR3 runs 15 residues. The V gene lost 2 bases and the J gene lost 2 bases, with 13 bases spanning the gap. Germline loops: CDR1 MGHRA, CDR2 YSYEKL.

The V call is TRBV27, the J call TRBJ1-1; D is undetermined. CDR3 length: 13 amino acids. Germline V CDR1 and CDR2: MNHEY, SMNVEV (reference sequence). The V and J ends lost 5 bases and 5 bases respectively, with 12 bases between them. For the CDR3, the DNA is TGTGCCAGCAGTGTATGGATAGGGACTGAAGCTTTCTTT. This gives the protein CASSVWIGTEAFF.

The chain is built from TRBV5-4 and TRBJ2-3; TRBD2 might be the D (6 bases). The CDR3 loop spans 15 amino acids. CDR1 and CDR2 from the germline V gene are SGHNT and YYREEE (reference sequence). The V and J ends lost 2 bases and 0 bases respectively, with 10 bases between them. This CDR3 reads CASSLGLASTDTQYF. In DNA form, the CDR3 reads TGTGCCAGCAGCTTAGGGCTAGCGAGCACAGATACGCAGTATTTT.

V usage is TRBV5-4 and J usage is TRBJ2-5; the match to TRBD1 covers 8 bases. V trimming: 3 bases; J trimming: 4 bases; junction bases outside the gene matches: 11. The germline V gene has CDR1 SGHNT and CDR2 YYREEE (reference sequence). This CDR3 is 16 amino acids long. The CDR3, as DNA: TGTGCCAGCAGCTCGCCGGGACAGGCAGGCCTAGAGACCCAGTACTTC. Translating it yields CASSSPGQAGLETQYF.

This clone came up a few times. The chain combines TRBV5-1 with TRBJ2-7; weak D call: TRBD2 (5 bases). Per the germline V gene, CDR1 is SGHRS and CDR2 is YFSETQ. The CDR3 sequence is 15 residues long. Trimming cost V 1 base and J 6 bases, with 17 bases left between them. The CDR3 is CASSLIPDLRGEQYF. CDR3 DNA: TGCGCCAGCAGCTTGATCCCGGACCTTCGGGGCGAGCAGTACTTC.

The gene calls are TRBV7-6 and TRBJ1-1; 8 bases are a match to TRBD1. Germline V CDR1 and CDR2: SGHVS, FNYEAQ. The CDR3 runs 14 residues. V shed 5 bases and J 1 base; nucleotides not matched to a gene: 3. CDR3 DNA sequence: TGTGCCAGCAGCCCCGACAGGGGGAACACTGAAGCTTTCTTT. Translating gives CASSPDRGNTEAFF.

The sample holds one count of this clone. The CDR3 DNA reads TGTGCCAGCAGCTCCAGTTTGAGGGGTAGTAATCAGCCCCAGCATTTT. Amino acids: CASSSSLRGSNQPQHF. The chain employs TRBV7-9 and TRBJ1-5; possible D gene TRBD1, 5 bases. V was cut by 4 bases and J by 4 bases, with 17 bases left in between. Germline V gives CDR1 SEHNR, CDR2 FQNEAQ (reference sequence). This CDR3 has 16 amino acids.

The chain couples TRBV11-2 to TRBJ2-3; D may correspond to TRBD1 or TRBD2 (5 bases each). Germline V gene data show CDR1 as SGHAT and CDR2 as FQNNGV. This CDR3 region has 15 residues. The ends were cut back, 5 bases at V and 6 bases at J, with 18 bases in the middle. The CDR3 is CASSLGEMEGDTQYF. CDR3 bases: TGTGCCAGCAGCCTAGGGGAGATGGAAGGGGATACGCAGTATTTT.

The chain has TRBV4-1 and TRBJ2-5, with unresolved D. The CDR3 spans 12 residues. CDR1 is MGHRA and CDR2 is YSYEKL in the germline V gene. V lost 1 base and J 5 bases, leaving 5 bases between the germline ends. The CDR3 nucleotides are TGCGCCAGCAGCCAAGCAACTGAGACCCAGTACTTC. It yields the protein CASSQATETQYF.

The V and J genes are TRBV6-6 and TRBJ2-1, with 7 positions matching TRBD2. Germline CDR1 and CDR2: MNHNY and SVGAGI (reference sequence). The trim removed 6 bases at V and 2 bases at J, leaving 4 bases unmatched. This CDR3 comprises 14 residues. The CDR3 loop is CASSVGLAYNEQFF. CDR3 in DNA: TGTGCCAGCAGCGTAGGACTAGCCTACAATGAGCAGTTCTTC.

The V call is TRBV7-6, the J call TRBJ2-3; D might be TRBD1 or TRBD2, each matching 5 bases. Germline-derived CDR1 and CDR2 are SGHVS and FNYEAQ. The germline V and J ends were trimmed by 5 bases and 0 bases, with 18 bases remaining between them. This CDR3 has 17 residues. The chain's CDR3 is CASSPHSGAQSTDTQYF. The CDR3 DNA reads TGTGCCAGCAGCCCCCATTCCGGGGCCCAGAGCACAGATACGCAGTATTTT.

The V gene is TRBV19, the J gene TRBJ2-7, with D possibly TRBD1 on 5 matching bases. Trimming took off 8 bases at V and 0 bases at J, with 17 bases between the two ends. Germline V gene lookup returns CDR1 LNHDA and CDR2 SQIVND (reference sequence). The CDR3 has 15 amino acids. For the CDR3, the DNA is TGTGCCAGTGCATTAGGACACGGACCCTCCTACGAGCAGTACTTC. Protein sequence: CASALGHGPSYEQYF.

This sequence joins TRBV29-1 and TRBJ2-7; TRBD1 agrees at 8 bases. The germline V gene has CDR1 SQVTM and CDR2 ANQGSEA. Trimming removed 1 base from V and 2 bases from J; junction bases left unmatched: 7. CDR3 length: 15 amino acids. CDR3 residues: CSVEVRQGATYEQYF. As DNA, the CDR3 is TGCAGCGTTGAAGTGCGGCAGGGGGCGACCTACGAGCAGTACTTC.

The CDR3 region is CASSLVLAGAPRDEQFF. For the CDR3, the DNA is TGTGCCAGCAGCTTAGTTCTAGCGGGGGCCCCTCGGGATGAGCAGTTCTTC. The chain recombines TRBV7-2 with TRBJ2-1, with 10 bases aligning to TRBD2. CDR3 length: 17 residues. Trimming took 1 base from V and 8 from J; bases not matched to a gene: 11. From germline, CDR1 is SGHTA and CDR2 FQGNSA.